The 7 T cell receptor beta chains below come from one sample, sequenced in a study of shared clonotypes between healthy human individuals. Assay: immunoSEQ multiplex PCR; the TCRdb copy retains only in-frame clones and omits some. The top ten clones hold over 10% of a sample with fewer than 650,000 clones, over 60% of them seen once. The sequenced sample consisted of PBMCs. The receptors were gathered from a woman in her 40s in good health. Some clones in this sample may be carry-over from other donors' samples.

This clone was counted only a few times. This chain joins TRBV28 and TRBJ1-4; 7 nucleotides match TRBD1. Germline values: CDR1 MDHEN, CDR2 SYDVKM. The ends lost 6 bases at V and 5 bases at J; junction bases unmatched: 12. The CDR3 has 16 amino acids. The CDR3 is CASRPPLGRGNEKLFF. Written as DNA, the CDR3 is TGTGCCAGCAGACCTCCTCTGGGCAGGGGGAATGAAAAACTGTTTTTT. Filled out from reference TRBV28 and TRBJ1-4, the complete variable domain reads DVKVTQSSRYLVKRTGEKVFLECVQDMDHENMFWYRQDPGLGLRLIYFSYDVKMKEKGDIPEGYSVSREKKERFSLILESASTNQTSMYLCASRPPLGRGNEKLFFGSGTQLSVL.

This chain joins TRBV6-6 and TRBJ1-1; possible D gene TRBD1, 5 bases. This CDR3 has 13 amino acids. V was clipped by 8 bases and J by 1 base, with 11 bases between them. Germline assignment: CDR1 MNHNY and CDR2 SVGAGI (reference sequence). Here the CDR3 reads CASLGGANTEAFF. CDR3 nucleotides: TGTGCCAGCCTCGGAGGGGCGAACACTGAAGCTTTCTTT.

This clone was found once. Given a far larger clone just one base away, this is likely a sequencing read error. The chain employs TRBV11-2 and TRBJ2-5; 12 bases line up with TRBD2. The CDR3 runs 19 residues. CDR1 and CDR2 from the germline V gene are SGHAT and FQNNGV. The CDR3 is CASSLRGPRTSGTREAQYF. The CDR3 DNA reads TGTGCCAGCAGCTTAAGGGGCCCCCGGACTAGCGGGACTCGAGAGGCCCAGTACTTC.

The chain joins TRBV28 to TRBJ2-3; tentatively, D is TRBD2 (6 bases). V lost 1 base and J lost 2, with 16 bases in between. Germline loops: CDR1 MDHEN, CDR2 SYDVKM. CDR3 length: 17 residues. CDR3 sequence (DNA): TGTGCCAGCAGTTTATCGCCGGGACTTCGCCCCACAGATACGCAGTATTTT. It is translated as CASSLSPGLRPTDTQYF.

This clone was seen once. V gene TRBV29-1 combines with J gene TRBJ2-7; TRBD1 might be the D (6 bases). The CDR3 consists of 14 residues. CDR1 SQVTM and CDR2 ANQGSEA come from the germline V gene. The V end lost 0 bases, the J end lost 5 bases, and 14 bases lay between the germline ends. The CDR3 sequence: CSVEDRTVRHEQYF. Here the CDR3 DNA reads TGCAGCGTTGAAGATAGGACAGTTCGCCACGAGCAGTACTTC.

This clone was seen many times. The CDR3 bases are TGTGCCAGCAGCGCGCGATCGGCTAGCGGAGACGAGCAGTACTTC. It specifies CASSARSASGDEQYF. The chain couples TRBV21-1 to TRBJ2-7; the table's D call, TRBD2, was not checked against the DNA. TRBV21-1 is noted as a pseudogene. There are 15 residues in the CDR3.

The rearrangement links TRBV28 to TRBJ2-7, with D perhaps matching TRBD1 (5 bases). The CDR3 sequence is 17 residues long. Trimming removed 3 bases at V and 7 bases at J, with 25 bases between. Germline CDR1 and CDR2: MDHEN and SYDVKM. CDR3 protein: CASSFSFTGLILWEQYF. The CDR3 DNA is TGTGCCAGCAGTTTTTCCTTCACAGGCCTCATTCTTTGGGAGCAGTACTTC. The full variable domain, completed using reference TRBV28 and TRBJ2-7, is DVKVTQSSRYLVKRTGEKVFLECVQDMDHENMFWYRQDPGLGLRLIYFSYDVKMKEKGDIPEGYSVSREKKERFSLILESASTNQTSMYLCASSFSFTGLILWEQYFGPGTRLTVT.